This TCR beta chain was captured by sequencing in a study of T cell repertoires in aging, cancer and after chemotherapy. Rearranged V-D-J TRB sequences were amplified with a mixed TRB-A/B primer pool. TCRdb recomputed calls from the multiplex PCR reads with MiXCR, one row per CDR3 protein. This table holds around 4,900 distinct CDR3 sequences, roughly 70% found once. Broader study findings: The repertoire data cannot show anything about immunological memory following chemotherapy. Compared with age-matched healthy donors, untreated hematological or solid cancer patients showed higher blood TCR clonality.

TCR beta rearrangements were amplified from peripheral blood genomic DNA. With respect to this clonotype: The target antigen is unknown. At one end the junction does not follow the germline gene, possibly because of a read error.

This sequence originates from a human donor with a solid tumor. Specimen: blood.

CDR3 DNA sequence: TGTGCCAGCAGCTCGGGGACGGTCACACACTTC. It encodes CASSSGTVTHF. The rearrangement links TRBV11-3 to TRBJ1-2; the D gene is possibly TRBD1 (5 bases). This CDR3 contains 11 residues. Germline V gene lookup returns CDR1 SGHNT and CDR2 YENEEA.